The present T cell receptor (beta chain) was sequenced within a study of regulatory T cells in long-lasting Graves disease. Combining iRepertoire HTBI primers with Arm-PCR of CDR3 regions, the authors built TCR beta libraries. TCRdb ran MiXCR on the multiplex PCR reads and lists one entry per CDR3 protein. The table has some 500,000 distinct CDR3 sequences, 16% seen once. Broader study findings: Patients whose Graves' disease persisted exhibited lower TCR diversity than those newly diagnosed.

On this clonotype: Its target is not known. A much larger clone lies one base from this, so it may be a read error.

Time point denoted: newly diagnosed GD, antithyroid drugs for less than 3 months. Construction of the TCR library relied on RNA isolated from PBMCs. Graves' disease diagnosis was established per American Thyroid Association guidelines. These same records also appear under a second study, on T cells in Graves' hyperthyroidism and ophthalmopathy. That paper adds: A median roughly 6.6 months before onset, the model predicted ophthalmopathy.

This receptor was obtained from a woman aged 35-65 years with Graves disease. Sequencing was performed on peripheral blood mononuclear cells (PBMCs), taken at new diagnosis, from a patient treated with antithyroid drugs.

DNA for the CDR3: TGTGCCAGCAGCTCCCGGTGGGCCCAAGAGACCCAGTACTTC. Its protein product is CASSSRWAQETQYF. The V gene is TRBV7-8, the J gene TRBJ2-5, with unresolved D. Trimming took 4 bases from V and 1 from J, leaving 10 bases between them. The CDR3 is made up of 14 amino acids. Germline CDR1 and CDR2: SGHVS and FQNEAQ.